This TCR beta chain stems from a study of response to subunit inactivated influenza vaccine. Study-wide results and limits: That few new T cells are recruited by each seasonal influenza vaccination was the authors' suggestion.

From the RT-PCR reads, TCRdb called clonotypes with MiXCR, one entry per CDR3 protein. The sample carries 560,000 or so distinct CDR3 sequences, less than 10% recorded once. This clonotype came up a few times. Its target is not known. The CDR3 is 14 residues long. V was pared by 0 bases and J by 5 bases, with 10 bases between. The germline CDR1 and CDR2 sequences are SEHNR and FQNEAQ (reference sequence). This sequence joins TRBV7-9 and TRBJ1-1; unclear D gene. This sequence was found in a man aged 50 to 75 who received an inactivated influenza vaccine. Sample: PBMCs from blood, taken 23 to 25 months after vaccination. The CDR3 DNA sequence: TGTGCCAGCAGCTTAGCTGGCAGTAAAACTGAAGCTTTCTTT. Amino acids: CASSLAGSKTEAFF.